This is a list of T cell receptor beta chains from one sample in a study of blood T cell repertoires in COVID-19. Sequenced by immunoSEQ multiplex PCR; TCRdb stores in-frame clones only, minus some. The repertoire has under 300,000 clones, 88% of them found once; the top ten carry 0.9% to 1%. The sequencing input was peripheral blood. The receptors were sampled from a woman aged 40 to 55 who had recovered from COVID-19. Each CDR3 is given with its conserved first and last residue. The D gene is left open where the match is weak. Clone size is stated in some rows and not others, as once, few, many or a class when expanded.

v_call	j_call	clone_size	cdr3_length	d_call	cdr3_nt	cdr3_aa
TRBV2	TRBJ2-5	.	17	TRBD2	TGTGCCAGCAGTGAGTGGGGGACTAGCGGGAGTCGGGAGACCCAGTACTTC	CASSEWGTSGSRETQYF
TRBV7-9	TRBJ1-2	once	15	.	TGTGCCAGCAGCGAGGGGGACGAGACTAACTATGGCTACACCTTC	CASSEGDETNYGYTF
TRBV23-1	TRBJ1-2	.	16	TRBD1	TGCGCCAGCAGTCTACCGGGACAGGGGAGTAGGTATGGCTACACCTTC	CASSLPGQGSRYGYTF
TRBV2	TRBJ1-1	once	13	.	TGTGCCAGCAGGGCCAGGGTAGGCACTGAAGCTTTCTTT	CASRARVGTEAFF
TRBV27	TRBJ2-1	.	14	TRBD2	TGTGCCAGCAGTCCGGGACTAGGGTCGGGGGAGCAGTTCTTC	CASSPGLGSGEQFF
TRBV2	TRBJ1-2	.	15	.	TGTGCCAGCAGTCCCGGTTGGGGCGGCAACTATGGCTACACCTTC	CASSPGWGGNYGYTF
TRBV7-3	TRBJ2-6	.	18	TRBD1	TGTGCCAGCAGCCCAACAGGGGCCATCCGCTCTGGGGCCAACGTCCTGACTTTC	CASSPTGAIRSGANVLTF
TRBV18	TRBJ2-3	.	17	TRBD1	TGTGCCAGCTCACCGCCCCCTGGACAGGGGGCGTCGGATACGCAGTATTTT	CASSPPPGQGASDTQYF
TRBV12-5	TRBJ2-1	.	12	.	TGTGCTAGTGGTTTGGTATTGGGCGAGCAGTTCTTC	CASGLVLGEQFF
TRBV6-5	TRBJ2-1	.	14	.	TGTGCCAGCAGCCTGGGGCTAGCCTACAATGAGCAGTTCTTC	CASSLGLAYNEQFF
TRBV7-2	TRBJ1-1	.	14	TRBD1	TGTGCCAGCAGCCCCCAGGGGGCGCACACTGAAGCTTTCTTT	CASSPQGAHTEAFF
TRBV20-1	TRBJ2-7	.	11	TRBD2	TGCAGTGGAGGCGGGAGGTACGAGCAGTACTTC	CSGGGRYEQYF
TRBV3-1/TRBV3-2	TRBJ1-6	.	16	.	TGTGCCAGCAGCCAAGCAAGCTCCCAGTCGGGTCCACCCCTCCACTTT	CASSQASSQSGPPLHF
TRBV20-1	TRBJ1-2	.	11	.	TGCAGTGCCGGACAGTTCTATGGCTACACCTTC	CSAGQFYGYTF
TRBV18	TRBJ1-2	.	14	TRBD1	TGTGCCAGCTCACCACGGACAGGGGGGACGAGCTACACCTTC	CASSPRTGGTSYTF